This T cell receptor beta chain originates from a study of T cell changes during pregnancy in multiple sclerosis. Germline-derived CDR1 and CDR2 are SEHNR and FQNEAQ (reference sequence). V was pared by 5 bases and J by 7 bases, with 10 bases of the junction left unmatched. CDR3 length: 15 amino acids. The assay was immunoSEQ multiplex PCR, and TCRdb's table has in-frame clones only and misses some. Among roughly 110,000 clones listed, about nine tenths were seen once. The starting material was peripheral blood, obtained in the third trimester of pregnancy. The J gene is TRBJ1-1, the V gene TRBV7-9; 10 bases fit TRBD1. This TCR was recovered from a female donor in good health, enrolled as a control in a pregnancy study. This CDR3 is CASSTPTGGVIEAFF. The DNA of the CDR3 is TGTGCCAGCAGCACCCCGACAGGGGGCGTAATTGAAGCTTTCTTT.